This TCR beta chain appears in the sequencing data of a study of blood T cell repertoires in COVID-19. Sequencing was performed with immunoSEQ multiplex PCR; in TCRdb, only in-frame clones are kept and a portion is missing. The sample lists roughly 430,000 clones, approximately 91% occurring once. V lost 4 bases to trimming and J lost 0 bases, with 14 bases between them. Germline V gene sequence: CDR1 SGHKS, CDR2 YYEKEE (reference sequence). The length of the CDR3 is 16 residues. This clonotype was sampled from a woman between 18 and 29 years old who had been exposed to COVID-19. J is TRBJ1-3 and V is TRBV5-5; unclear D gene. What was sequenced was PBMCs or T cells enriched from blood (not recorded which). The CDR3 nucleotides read TGTGCCAGCAGCCGTCCGACGGGGAGCTCTGGAAACACCATATATTTT. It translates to CASSRPTGSSGNTIYF.